This T cell receptor (beta chain) was retrieved from a study (TCRdb year 2017). Looking at the study overall: Sequence and structural analyses were applied in the study to characterize human CD8+ TCR repertoires that recognize immunodominant viral antigens.

The reads were generated on an Illumina HiSeq 2500. The public reads were run again by TCRdb, first through fastp at Q25 and then through MiXCR, and only productive beta chains were kept. Merged by CDR3 protein, the rows form single entries marked with the most common genes and DNA. Present in this sample are 750 to 950 distinct CDR3 sequences, about 34% of which were seen just once. Under 55% of the sample lies in the top ten. Remarks on this clonotype: Its antigen is unknown. The junction departs from germline at one end; a sequencing error may be responsible.

The CDR3 measures 18 amino acids from cysteine to phenylalanine. Here the CDR3 DNA is all that survives: 54 bases in frame from base 1. CDR1 and CDR2, looked up from the germline V gene, are SGHAT and FQNNGV. Beyond this particular receptor, the publication reports: Reports indicated that CD8+ TCR repertoires specific to different immunodominant viral antigens were highly diverse and distinct from one another.

The sequence is built from TRBV11-2 and TRBJ1-4; TRBD1 could be the D gene, as 5 bases match. This clonotype originated in a female donor. The sample taken for sequencing was CD8+ T cells (not recorded whether cultured). The CDR3 region has the sequence CVSSPSRDLAWGFEKLFF. The sequenced DNA is TGTGTCAGCAGCCCTAGTCGGGACCTAGCATGGGGGTTTGAAAAACTGTTTTTT.